This T cell receptor beta chain was captured in a study of shared clonotypes between healthy human individuals (dated by TCRdb to the early 2020s). Regarding the study in general: The cohort comprised a couple of women and three men aged 18 to 49 years. To increase sequencing depth and limit assay-specific biases, TCR repertoire library preparation and sequencing were carried out by different laboratories using diverse techniques. Each donor's leukapheresis produced roughly between roughly 0.85 and 10 billion PBMCs. To estimate repertoire size and how much clonotypes are shared between individuals, the study performed deep sequencing of blood TCR repertoires from a few healthy adults.

The germline V gene specifies MGHRA as CDR1 and YSYEKL as CDR2. Ends trimmed: V by 4 bases, J by 6 bases; bases unmatched to a gene: 5. The CDR3 holds 14 amino acids from the cysteine to the phenylalanine. Only CDR3 DNA is held: 42 bases, read in frame from base 1. Healthy HIV-negative adults with no recently reported acute infections or vaccinations were included as donors. Every donor was a Caucasian adult living in Nashville, Tennessee, USA. For unsorted samples, tens of millions of PBMCs were counted, and genomic DNA was extracted using the QIAamp DNA Blood Mini kit. After blood collection by leukapheresis, PBMCs were isolated using Ficoll-Histopaque density gradient centrifugation and then cryopreserved in the vapor phase of liquid nitrogen. Concerning this clone itself: There is no known antigen for this receptor. No base quality information exists; no much larger clone differs at one position.

Using the deep immunoSEQ assay, TCR CDR3 regions were amplified from genomic DNA by multiplex PCR. Extracted genomic DNA from each cell subset was spread evenly across all wells of several immunoSEQ 96-well plates, with each plate serving as a replicate. For unsorted PBMC, approximately 300 ng of genomic DNA, equivalent to about 30,000 T cell genomes, went into each replicate PCR. Ten immunoSEQ deep assay plates were used to sequence unsorted PBMC genomic DNA. The purified libraries were quantified using a Qubit 3.0 fluorometer, sized with a Bioanalyzer 2100, and then quantified again using the KAPA Library Quantification kit. Each immunoSEQ 96-well plate was sequenced on its own single-read 150-cycle Illumina NextSeq 550 flow cell. Turning to the authors' computational methods: The immunoSEQ output contained only junctional sequences without quality scores, so filtering could not match that applied to full-length reads. To assign V/J genes and CDR3, sequences were annotated using PyIR, a Python wrapper for IgBLAST v1.9, with IMGT germline references. Any read was removed if the V/J assignment was weak (E-value above 1e-6), the CDR3 was missing, or the read contained stop codons, out-of-frame junctions, or ambiguous translated residues. A V3J clonotype was defined by an identical inferred V gene, J gene, and CDR3 amino acid sequence. To compute the percentage overlap between repertoires, the number of shared unique clonotypes was divided by the size of the smaller repertoire. Three approaches were used to assess repertoire richness: RTK rarefaction, the Chao1 estimator, and Recon v2.1 estimates of unobserved clonotypes. Not all clones reach the TCRdb copy of this immuneACCESS table, which keeps in-frame sequences only. Checked studies attribute under half of the gap to unresolved V genes and leave the rest unexplained. D and trimming were read from the DNA, whereas the V and J calls and clone size are those reported in that table. Within this sample are about 560,000 clones, with around 77% of them counted one time only. The ten largest clones add up to around 12% of the sample.

General conclusions and limits of the study: The small number of donors limited the genetic and exposure-history diversity represented. Pairwise subsampling indicated that sequencing depth was expected to affect the degree of clonotype sharing among donors. Sampling was restricted to blood, and TCR repertoires in tissue are likely to differ from TCR repertoires in blood.

Recombination linked TRBV4-1 to TRBJ2-1, and TRBD2 aligns with 8 junction nucleotides. Sequenced material: PBMCs. The sequence derives from a woman aged 35 to 49 in good health. Some clones in this sample may be carry-over from other donors' samples. The CDR3 protein: CASSLGTRSNEQFF. The DNA sequence is as follows: TGCGCCAGCAGCCTAGGGACTAGATCCAATGAGCAGTTCTTC.